The entry below gives a single T cell receptor beta chain sequence along with its context. Its antigen is unidentified. These data originate in a study of T cells in Graves' hyperthyroidism and ophthalmopathy. Study-level results: Classification by a 13 V-J model distinguished ophthalmopathy from stable hyperthyroidism.

Clinical symptoms, serum thyroxine, TRAb, thyroid ultrasound and orbital computed tomography established diagnosis. Germline-derived CDR1 and CDR2 are LGHNA and YSLEER. The CDR3 consists of 15 residues. V was cut by 0 bases and J by 10 bases, with 18 bases left in between. Regions amplified from RNA transcripts were the TCR beta CDR3 regions. The HTBI primer set was used in a first-round RT-PCR of the TCR CDR3. From the multiplex PCR reads, TCRdb called clonotypes with MiXCR, one entry per CDR3 protein. The data show 400,000 to 550,000 distinct CDR3 sequences, around 24% seen once. The chain has TRBV4-3 and TRBJ1-1; D is unclear. The sequenced sample consisted of blood. This TCR derives from a woman under 40 with Graves' ophthalmopathy. The CDR3 loop reads CASSQDPGRGWGAFF. DNA for the CDR3: TGCGCCAGCAGCCAAGATCCGGGCAGAGGGTGGGGAGCTTTCTTT.